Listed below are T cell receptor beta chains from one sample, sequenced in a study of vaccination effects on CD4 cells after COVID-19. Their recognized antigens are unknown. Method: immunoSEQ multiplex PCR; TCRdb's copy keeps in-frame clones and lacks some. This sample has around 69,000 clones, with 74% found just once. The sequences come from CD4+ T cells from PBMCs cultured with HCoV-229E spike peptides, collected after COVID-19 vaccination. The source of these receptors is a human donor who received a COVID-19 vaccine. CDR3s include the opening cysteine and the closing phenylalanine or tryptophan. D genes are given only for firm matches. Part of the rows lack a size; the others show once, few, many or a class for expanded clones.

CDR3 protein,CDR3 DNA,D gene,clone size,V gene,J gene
CASSLLRAGGDTQYF,TGCGCCAGCAGCTTGCTTAGAGCGGGGGGAGATACGCAGTATTTT,TRBD2,NA,TRBV5-1,TRBJ2-3
CASSPIQDRVNLFF,TGTGCCAGCAGCCCAATTCAGGACAGGGTGAATTTGTTCTTT,TRBD1,NA,TRBV6-4,TRBJ1-1
CASSMVAGGSTDTQYF,TGTGCCAGTAGTATGGTAGCGGGGGGAAGCACAGATACGCAGTATTTT,TRBD2,NA,TRBV19,TRBJ2-3
CASSDGDYNEQFF,TGTGCCAGCAGTGACGGGGACTACAATGAGCAGTTCTTC,NA,few,TRBV6-4,TRBJ2-1
CATRPVRDYGYTF,TGTGCCACCCGCCCCGTCAGAGACTATGGCTACACCTTC,NA,NA,TRBV6-6,TRBJ1-2
CASSYSPTNDNEQFF,TGTGCCAGCAGTTACTCCCCCACAAACGATAATGAGCAGTTCTTC,NA,NA,TRBV6-6,TRBJ2-1
CASISRDGSMNTEAFF,TGTGCCAGCATATCACGGGACGGCTCAATGAACACTGAAGCTTTCTTT,NA,NA,TRBV7-2,TRBJ1-1
CASSYSNFNSAVTEAFF,TGTGCCAGCAGTTACTCGAACTTTAATTCAGCGGTCACTGAAGCTTTCTTT,NA,NA,TRBV6-2/TRBV6-3,TRBJ1-1
CASNTLQETQYF,TGTGCCAGCAATACCCTCCAAGAGACCCAGTACTTC,NA,NA,TRBV6-6,TRBJ2-5
CATSSRGAGANVLTF,TGTGCCACTTCGAGCAGGGGGGCAGGGGCCAACGTCCTGACTTTC,NA,few,TRBV24-1,TRBJ2-6
CALSEGTGNTIYF,TGTGCCCTATCAGAGGGAACTGGAAACACCATATATTTT,NA,NA,TRBV30,TRBJ1-3
CASSRTVSGNTIYF,TGTGCCAGTAGTCGGACAGTCTCTGGAAACACCATATATTTT,NA,NA,TRBV19,TRBJ1-3
CAWGPRPATNGYTF,TGTGCCTGGGGACCCCGACCGGCTACGAATGGCTACACCTTC,NA,once,TRBV30,TRBJ1-2
CASSSGTISGNTIYF,TGCGCCAGCAGCTCGGGGACAATCTCTGGAAACACCATATATTTT,NA,NA,TRBV5-1,TRBJ1-3
CASSLRTGELFF,TGTGCCAGCTCCCTACGCACCGGGGAGCTGTTTTTT,NA,NA,TRBV18,TRBJ2-2
CATLPTIQLAKNIQYF,TGTGCCACCTTACCCACAATCCAATTAGCCAAAAACATTCAGTACTTC,NA,NA,TRBV2,TRBJ2-4
CASSVVSGSNTGELFF,TGTGCCAGCAGCGTAGTATCAGGGAGCAACACCGGGGAGCTGTTTTTT,NA,NA,TRBV9,TRBJ2-2
CASSIRLGQDSNYGYTF,TGTGCCAGTAGTATCCGGTTGGGACAGGATAGTAACTATGGCTACACCTTC,TRBD1,NA,TRBV19,TRBJ1-2
CASRHYREYYGYTF,TGTGCCAGCAGACACTACCGGGAATACTATGGCTACACCTTC,NA,NA,TRBV7-9,TRBJ1-2
CASSHQPGPPYGYTF,TGTGCCAGCAGCCACCAACCGGGACCCCCATATGGCTACACCTTC,NA,many,TRBV14,TRBJ1-2
CAWSVFRTGIRYTF,TGTGCCTGGAGTGTCTTCAGGACAGGGATACGCTACACCTTC,TRBD1,few,TRBV30,TRBJ1-2
CAISSVPTNEKLFF,TGTGCCATCAGTTCAGTTCCTACTAATGAAAAACTGTTTTTT,NA,once,TRBV10-3,TRBJ1-4
CASSQDRQEPYYGYTF,TGTGCCAGCAGCCAAGATCGTCAGGAGCCGTACTATGGCTACACCTTC,NA,NA,TRBV14,TRBJ1-2
CASSLNLLQSGYTF,TGCGCCAGCAGCTTGAATCTCCTTCAGTCGGGCTACACCTTC,NA,NA,TRBV5-1,TRBJ1-2
CATSPAGGKIIETQYF,TGTGCCACCAGTCCGGCAGGGGGCAAAATTATCGAGACCCAGTACTTC,TRBD1,NA,TRBV24-1,TRBJ2-5
CASIGQGEGNQPQHF,TGTGCCAGTATTGGACAGGGGGAGGGCAATCAGCCCCAGCATTTT,TRBD1,NA,TRBV19,TRBJ1-5
CASGTGANVLTF,TGTGCCAGCGGTACTGGGGCCAACGTCCTGACTTTC,NA,NA,TRBV2,TRBJ2-6
CASSSLGSPPGVDTQYF,TGTGCCAGCAGCTCCTTGGGCAGTCCCCCGGGAGTGGATACGCAGTATTTT,NA,once,TRBV5-6,TRBJ2-3
CSVTGESGNTIYF,TGCAGCGTGACAGGGGAGTCTGGAAACACCATATATTTT,TRBD1,NA,TRBV29-1,TRBJ1-3
CASSRRKPGPGESPLHF,TGTGCCAGCAGTCGACGAAAACCGGGACCCGGGGAGTCACCCCTCCACTTT,NA,NA,TRBV6-6,TRBJ1-6
CASSGGRNTGELFF,TGTGCCAGCAGTGGAGGTCGGAACACCGGGGAGCTGTTTTTT,NA,NA,TRBV2,TRBJ2-2